The rows below give T cell receptor beta chains drawn from one sample of a study of blood T cell repertoires in COVID-19. Clones were read by immunoSEQ multiplex PCR, and TCRdb kept only the in-frame ones, dropping some. The sample has some 190,000 clones; about 70% are singletons. Material: peripheral blood. The receptors were gathered from a woman in her forties or fifties with active or convalescent COVID-19. Each CDR3 is given with its conserved first and last residue. A D gene is named only where the DNA matches it firmly. Clone size is not always given. Where it is, it says once, few, many or a class for expanded clones.

clone size,CDR3 length,D gene,J gene,V gene,CDR3 protein,CDR3 DNA
.,16,TRBD2,TRBJ2-3,TRBV6-2/TRBV6-3,CASSDPSGRYSDTQYF,TGTGCCAGCAGCGACCCTAGCGGGAGGTATTCAGATACGCAGTATTTT
.,12,.,TRBJ1-1,TRBV18,CASSPAQGEAFF,TGTGCCAGCTCACCGGCCCAGGGTGAAGCTTTCTTT
.,14,.,TRBJ2-3,TRBV11-2,CASSGRLRMDTQYF,TGTGCCAGCAGCGGCCGGCTGAGGATGGATACGCAGTATTTT
.,16,TRBD2,TRBJ2-2,TRBV9,CASSVSGRARAGELFF,TGTGCCAGCAGCGTTAGCGGGAGGGCCAGAGCCGGGGAGCTGTTTTTT
.,14,.,TRBJ2-1,TRBV3-1/TRBV3-2,CASSPLGGFDEQFF,TGTGCCAGCAGCCCCTTGGGGGGATTCGATGAGCAGTTCTTC
.,15,TRBD2,TRBJ2-7,TRBV7-2,CASSLMASGSREQYF,TGTGCCAGCAGCTTAATGGCTAGCGGCAGTCGGGAGCAGTACTTC
few,15,TRBD1,TRBJ2-3,TRBV24-1,CATSNDRGRADTQYF,TGTGCCACCAGTAATGACAGGGGGCGTGCAGATACGCAGTATTTT
.,12,.,TRBJ2-1,TRBV7-2,CASSLQGPEQFF,TGTGCCAGCAGCTTACAGGGTCCTGAGCAGTTCTTC
.,12,.,TRBJ1-1,TRBV25-1,CASTRGNTEAFF,TGTGCCAGCACCAGGGGAAACACTGAAGCTTTCTTT
.,12,.,TRBJ1-4,TRBV3-1/TRBV3-2,CASSPEYGKLFF,TGTGCCAGCAGCCCTGAGTACGGAAAACTGTTTTTT
.,15,.,TRBJ1-3,TRBV7-2,CASSLGPGTGNTIYF,TGTGCCAGCAGCTTAGGCCCGGGAACTGGAAACACCATATATTTT
.,14,.,TRBJ1-1,TRBV19,CASSMMGGGTEAFF,TGTGCCAGTAGTATGATGGGAGGGGGAACCGAAGCTTTCTTT
.,16,.,TRBJ2-5,TRBV6-2/TRBV6-3,CASSHFPGSKGVSQYF,TGTGCCAGCAGTCACTTCCCAGGGTCTAAGGGTGTGTCCCAGTACTTC
.,15,.,TRBJ1-2,TRBV11-3,CASSNLIPGNYGYTF,TGTGCCAGCAGCAACTTAATCCCGGGGAACTATGGCTACACCTTC
.,15,.,TRBJ1-2,TRBV7-8,CASSSSPDSPLGYTF,TGTGCCAGCAGCTCGAGTCCCGACTCTCCGTTAGGCTACACCTTC
.,16,.,TRBJ2-2,TRBV27,CASSNAGTTNTGELFF,TGTGCCAGCAGCAACGCCGGGACAACGAACACCGGGGAGCTGTTTTTT
.,16,TRBD2,TRBJ2-1,TRBV6-6,CASSYGRGGTYNEQFF,TGTGCCAGCAGTTACGGGCGGGGGGGTACCTACAATGAGCAGTTCTTC
.,13,.,TRBJ1-2,TRBV10-3,CAISRGYGYGYTF,TGTGCCATCTCAAGGGGGTATGGCTATGGCTACACCTTC